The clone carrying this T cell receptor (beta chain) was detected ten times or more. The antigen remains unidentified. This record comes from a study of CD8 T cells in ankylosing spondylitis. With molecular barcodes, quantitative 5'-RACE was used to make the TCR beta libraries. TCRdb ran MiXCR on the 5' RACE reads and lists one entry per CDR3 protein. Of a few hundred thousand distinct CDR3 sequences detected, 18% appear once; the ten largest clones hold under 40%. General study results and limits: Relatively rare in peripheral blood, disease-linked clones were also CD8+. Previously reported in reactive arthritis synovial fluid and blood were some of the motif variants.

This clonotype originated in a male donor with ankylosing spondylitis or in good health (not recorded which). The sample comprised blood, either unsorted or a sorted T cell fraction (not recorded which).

The CDR3 spells CASSPFGGGEQYF. The CDR3 DNA sequence: TGTGCCAGTTCGCCGTTTGGGGGGGGAGAGCAGTACTTC. The V call is TRBV19, the J call TRBJ2-7, with 7 bases lining up with TRBD2. CDR1 LNHDA and CDR2 SQIVND come from the germline V gene (reference sequence). CDR3 length equals 13 residues. V shed 8 bases and J 7 bases; nucleotides not matched to a gene: 11.